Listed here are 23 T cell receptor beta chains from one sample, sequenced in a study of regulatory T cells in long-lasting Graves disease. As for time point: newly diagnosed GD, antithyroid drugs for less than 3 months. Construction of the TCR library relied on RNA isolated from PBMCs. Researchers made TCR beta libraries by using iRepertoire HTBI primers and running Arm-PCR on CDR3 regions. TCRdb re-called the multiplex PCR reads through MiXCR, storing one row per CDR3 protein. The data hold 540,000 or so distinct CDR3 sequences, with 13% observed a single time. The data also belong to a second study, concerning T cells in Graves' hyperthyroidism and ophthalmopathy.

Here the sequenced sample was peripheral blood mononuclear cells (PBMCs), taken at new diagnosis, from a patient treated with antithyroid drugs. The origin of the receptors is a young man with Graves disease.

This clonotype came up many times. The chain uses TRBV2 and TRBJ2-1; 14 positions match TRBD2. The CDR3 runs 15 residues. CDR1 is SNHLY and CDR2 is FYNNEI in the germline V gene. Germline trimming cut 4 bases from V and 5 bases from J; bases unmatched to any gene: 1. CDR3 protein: CASSAGLAGDNEQFF. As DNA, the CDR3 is TGTGCCAGCAGTGCGGGACTAGCGGGGGACAATGAGCAGTTCTTC.

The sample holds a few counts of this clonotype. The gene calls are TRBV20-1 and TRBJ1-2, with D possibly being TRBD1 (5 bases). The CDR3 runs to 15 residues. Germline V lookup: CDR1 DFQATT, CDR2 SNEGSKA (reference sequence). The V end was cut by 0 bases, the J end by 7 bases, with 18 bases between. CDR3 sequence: CSARDRPPGGRGYTF. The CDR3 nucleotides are TGCAGTGCTAGAGATCGACCGCCGGGGGGTCGTGGCTACACCTTC.

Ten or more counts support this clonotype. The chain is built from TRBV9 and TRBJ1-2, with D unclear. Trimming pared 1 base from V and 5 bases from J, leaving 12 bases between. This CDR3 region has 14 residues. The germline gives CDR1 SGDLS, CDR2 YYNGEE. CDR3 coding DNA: TGTGCCAGCAGCGTATTAGCCGAGTCTTATGGCTACACCTTC. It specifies CASSVLAESYGYTF. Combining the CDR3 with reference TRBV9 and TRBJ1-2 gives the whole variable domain DSGVTQTPKHLITATGQRVTLRCSPRSGDLSVYWYQQSLDQGLQFLIQYYNGEERAKGNILERFSAQQFPDLHSELNLSSLELGDSALYFCASSVLAESYGYTFGSGTRLTVV.

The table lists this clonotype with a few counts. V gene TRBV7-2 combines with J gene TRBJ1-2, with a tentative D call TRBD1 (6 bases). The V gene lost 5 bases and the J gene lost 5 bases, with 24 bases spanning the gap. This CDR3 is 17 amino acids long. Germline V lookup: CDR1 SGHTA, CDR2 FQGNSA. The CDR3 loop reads CASSTDGGRRGGYGYTF. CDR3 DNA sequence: TGTGCCAGCAGCACTGACGGGGGGAGGCGAGGGGGTTATGGCTACACCTTC.

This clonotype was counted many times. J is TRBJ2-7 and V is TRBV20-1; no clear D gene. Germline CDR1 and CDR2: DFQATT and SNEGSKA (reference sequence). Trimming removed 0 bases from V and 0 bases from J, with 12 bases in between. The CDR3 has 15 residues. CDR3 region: CSARDLQESSYEQYF. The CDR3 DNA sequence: TGCAGTGCTAGAGATCTGCAAGAAAGCTCCTACGAGCAGTACTTC.

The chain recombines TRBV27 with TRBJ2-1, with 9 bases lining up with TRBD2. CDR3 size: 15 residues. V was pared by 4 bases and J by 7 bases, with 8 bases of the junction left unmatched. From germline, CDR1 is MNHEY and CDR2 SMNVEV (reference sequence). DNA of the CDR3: TGTGCCAGCAGTTGGGTAGCGGGAGTGGGGAATGAGCAGTTCTTC. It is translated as CASSWVAGVGNEQFF.

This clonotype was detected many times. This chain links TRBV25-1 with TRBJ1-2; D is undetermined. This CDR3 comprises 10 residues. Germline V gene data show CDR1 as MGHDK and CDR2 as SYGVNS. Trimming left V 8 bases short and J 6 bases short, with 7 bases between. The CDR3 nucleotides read TGTGCCAGCTCCGACGATGGCTACACCTTC. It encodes CASSDDGYTF.

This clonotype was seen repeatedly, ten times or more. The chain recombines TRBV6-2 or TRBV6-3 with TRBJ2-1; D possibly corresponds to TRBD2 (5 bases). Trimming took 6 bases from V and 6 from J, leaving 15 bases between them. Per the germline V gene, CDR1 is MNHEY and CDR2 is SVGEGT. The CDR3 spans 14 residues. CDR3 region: CASSQDWTFNEQFF. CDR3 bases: TGTGCCAGCAGCCAGGACTGGACCTTCAATGAGCAGTTCTTC.

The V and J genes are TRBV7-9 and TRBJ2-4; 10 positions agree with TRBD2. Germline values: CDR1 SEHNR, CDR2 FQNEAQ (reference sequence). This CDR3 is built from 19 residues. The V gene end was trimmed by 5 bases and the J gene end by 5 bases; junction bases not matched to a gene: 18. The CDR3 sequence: CASSPTLIQSGRVQNIQYF. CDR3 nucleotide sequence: TGTGCCAGCAGCCCTACCTTAATCCAAAGCGGGAGGGTTCAAAACATTCAGTACTTC.

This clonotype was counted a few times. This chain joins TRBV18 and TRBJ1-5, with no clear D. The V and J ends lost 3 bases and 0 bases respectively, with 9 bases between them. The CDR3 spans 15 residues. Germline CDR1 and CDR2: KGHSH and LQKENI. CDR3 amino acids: CASSPRTSSNQPQHF. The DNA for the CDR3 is TGTGCCAGCTCACCCCGGACGTCTAGCAATCAGCCCCAGCATTTT.

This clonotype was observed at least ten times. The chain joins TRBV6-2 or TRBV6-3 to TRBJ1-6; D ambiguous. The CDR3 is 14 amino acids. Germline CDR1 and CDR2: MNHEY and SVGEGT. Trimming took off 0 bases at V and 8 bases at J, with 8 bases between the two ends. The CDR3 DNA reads TGTGCCAGCAGTTACTCGCAACTATATTCACCCCTCCACTTT. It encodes CASSYSQLYSPLHF.

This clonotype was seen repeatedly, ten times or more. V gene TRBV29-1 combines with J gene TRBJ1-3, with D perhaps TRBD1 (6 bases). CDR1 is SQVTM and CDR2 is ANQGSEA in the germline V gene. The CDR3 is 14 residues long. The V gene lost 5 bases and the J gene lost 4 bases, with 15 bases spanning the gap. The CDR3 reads CSVRPTGAGNTIYF. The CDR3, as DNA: TGCAGCGTTCGGCCGACAGGCGCCGGAAACACCATATATTTT.

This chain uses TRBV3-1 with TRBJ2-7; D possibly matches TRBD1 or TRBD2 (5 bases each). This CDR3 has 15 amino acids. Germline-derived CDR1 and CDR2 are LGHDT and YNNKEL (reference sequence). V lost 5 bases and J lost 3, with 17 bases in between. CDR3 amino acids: CASSTAPGPLYEQYF. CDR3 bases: TGTGCCAGCAGCACCGCCCCGGGACCTCTCTACGAGCAGTACTTC.

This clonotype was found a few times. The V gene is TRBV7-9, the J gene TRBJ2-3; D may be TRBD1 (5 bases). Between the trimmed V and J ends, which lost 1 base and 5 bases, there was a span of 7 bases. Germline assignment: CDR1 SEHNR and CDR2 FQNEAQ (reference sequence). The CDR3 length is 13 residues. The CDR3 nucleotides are TGTGCCAGCAGCTTAGATACAGGAGATACGCAGTATTTT. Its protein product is CASSLDTGDTQYF.

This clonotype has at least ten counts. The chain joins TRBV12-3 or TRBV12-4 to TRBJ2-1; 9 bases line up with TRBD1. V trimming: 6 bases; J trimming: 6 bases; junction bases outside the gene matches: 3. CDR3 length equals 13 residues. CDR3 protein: CASRLDRGNEQFF. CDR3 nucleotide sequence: TGTGCCAGCAGGCTGGACAGGGGCAATGAGCAGTTCTTC.

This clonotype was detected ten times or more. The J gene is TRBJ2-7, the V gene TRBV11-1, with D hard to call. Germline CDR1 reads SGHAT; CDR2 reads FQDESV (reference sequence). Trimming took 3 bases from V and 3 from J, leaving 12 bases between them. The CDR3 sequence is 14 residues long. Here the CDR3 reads CASSFSGTYYEQYF. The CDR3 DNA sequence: TGTGCCAGCAGCTTCTCCGGAACATACTACGAGCAGTACTTC. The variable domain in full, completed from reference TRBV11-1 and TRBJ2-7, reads EAEVAQSPRYKITEKSQAVAFWCDPISGHATLYWYRQILGQGPELLVQFQDESVVDDSQLPKDRFSAERLKGVDSTLKIQPAELGDSAMYLCASSFSGTYYEQYFGPGTRLTVT.

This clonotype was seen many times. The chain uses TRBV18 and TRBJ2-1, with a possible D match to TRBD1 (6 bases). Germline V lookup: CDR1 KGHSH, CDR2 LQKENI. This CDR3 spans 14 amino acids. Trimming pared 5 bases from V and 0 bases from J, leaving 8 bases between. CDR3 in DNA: TGTGCCAGCTCAAGGGACATCTCCTACAATGAGCAGTTCTTC. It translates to CASSRDISYNEQFF.

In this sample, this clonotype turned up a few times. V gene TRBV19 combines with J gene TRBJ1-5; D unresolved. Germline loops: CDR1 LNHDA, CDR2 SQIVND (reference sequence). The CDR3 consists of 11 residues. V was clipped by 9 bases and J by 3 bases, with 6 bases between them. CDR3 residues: CASPTNQPQHF. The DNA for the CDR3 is TGTGCCAGCCCGACCAATCAGCCCCAGCATTTT.

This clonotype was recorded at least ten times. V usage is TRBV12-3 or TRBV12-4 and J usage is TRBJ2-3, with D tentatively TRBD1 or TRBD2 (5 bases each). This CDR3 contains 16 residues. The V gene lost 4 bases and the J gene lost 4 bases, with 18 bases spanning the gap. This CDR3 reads CASSSLRDPPSDTQYF. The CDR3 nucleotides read TGTGCCAGCAGTTCCCTCCGGGACCCACCGTCAGATACGCAGTATTTT.

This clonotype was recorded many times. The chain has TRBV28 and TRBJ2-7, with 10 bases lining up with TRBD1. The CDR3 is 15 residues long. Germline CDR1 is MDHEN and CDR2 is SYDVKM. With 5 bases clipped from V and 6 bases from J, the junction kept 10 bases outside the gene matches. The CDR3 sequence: CASSELIGTGAEQYF. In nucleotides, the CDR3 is TGTGCCAGCAGTGAATTAATTGGGACAGGGGCCGAGCAGTACTTC.

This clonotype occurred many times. The CDR3 DNA reads TGTGCCAGCAGCTTAGATCATGGCGGGACCACCTACGAGCAGTACTTC. Protein: CASSLDHGGTTYEQYF. The gene calls are TRBV11-2 and TRBJ2-7, with D perhaps TRBD2 (6 bases). This CDR3 comprises 16 residues. V was cut by 0 bases and J by 2 bases, with 14 bases left in between. CDR1 SGHAT and CDR2 FQNNGV come from the germline V gene.

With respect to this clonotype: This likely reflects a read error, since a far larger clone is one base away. The CDR3 DNA reads as TGTGCCAGCAGTCCTAAGACAGGGGACGAGCAGTACTTC. Its protein product is CASSPKTGDEQYF. This chain joins TRBV28 and TRBJ2-7, with 8 bases lining up with TRBD1. The germline V gene has CDR1 MDHEN and CDR2 SYDVKM. The CDR3 spans 13 residues. V was pared by 5 bases and J by 5 bases, with 5 bases of the junction left unmatched.

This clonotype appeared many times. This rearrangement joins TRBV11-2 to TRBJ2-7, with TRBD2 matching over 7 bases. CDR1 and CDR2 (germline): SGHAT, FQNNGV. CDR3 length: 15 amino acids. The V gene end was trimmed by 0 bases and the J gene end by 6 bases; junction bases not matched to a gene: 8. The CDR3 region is CASSLEGGRAPEQYF. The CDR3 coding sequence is TGTGCCAGCAGCTTAGAGGGGGGGAGGGCCCCCGAGCAGTACTTC. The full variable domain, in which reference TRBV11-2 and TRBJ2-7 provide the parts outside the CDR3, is EAGVAQSPRYKIIEKRQSVAFWCNPISGHATLYWYQQILGQGPKLLIQFQNNGVVDDSQLPKDRFSAERLKGVDSTLKIQPAKLEDSAVYLCASSLEGGRAPEQYFGPGTRLTVT.